One and the same sample provided the 12 T cell receptor beta chains below, sequenced in a study of cytomegalovirus exposure and HLA in healthy donors listed by TCRdb under 2017. Libraries were prepared through the immunoSEQ multiplex PCR assay. For the multiplex PCR, a mixture combining 60 forward primers for TCR Vbeta segments and 13 reverse primers for TCR Jbeta segments was used. Sourced from immuneACCESS, this table was stored by TCRdb with only in-frame sequences that have V and J called. A share of the clones is absent; for the studies checked, an unresolved V gene accounts for under half, and the remainder has no known explanation. The sample table gives roughly 40,000 clones. 3% to 4.5% of the sample comes from the top ten. Sequencing used PBMCs. The receptor source for this set is a male donor in good health and CMV-seronegative.

On this clone itself: Other nucleotide sequences from this sample produce the same CDR3. This chain uses TRBV7-9 with TRBJ1-1; D perhaps matches TRBD1 (6 bases). CDR3 length: 16 residues. Trimming took 5 bases from V and 1 from J, leaving 17 bases between them. CDR1 SEHNR and CDR2 FQNEAQ come from the germline V gene (reference sequence). The CDR3 loop is CASSPQRGGGNTEAFF. The CDR3 DNA reads as TGTGCCAGCAGCCCCCAACGGGGGGGCGGGAACACTGAAGCTTTCTTT.

The chain uses TRBV18 and TRBJ1-4; TRBD1 matches at 7 bases. In germline, CDR1 is KGHSH, CDR2 LQKENI. The CDR3 is 14 residues long. V lost 6 bases, J lost 5 bases, and 6 bases stayed unmatched. The CDR3 DNA sequence: TGTGCCAGCTCGGGTGGGACAGCGAATGAAAAACTGTTTTTT. Protein: CASSGGTANEKLFF.

The J gene is TRBJ1-6, the V gene TRBV4-1; 8 nucleotides agree with TRBD1. With 1 base clipped from V and 9 bases from J, the junction kept 8 bases outside the gene matches. Germline loops: CDR1 MGHRA, CDR2 YSYEKL. The CDR3 is 16 residues long. The CDR3 reads CASSQAGGEYPSPLHF. CDR3 nucleotide sequence: TGCGCCAGCAGCCAAGCAGGGGGCGAATACCCTTCACCCCTCCACTTT.

The J gene is TRBJ1-1, the V gene TRBV5-4; 8 nucleotides align to TRBD1. V was clipped by 3 bases and J by 5 bases; unmatched bases: 15. The V gene's germline CDR1 is SGHNT and CDR2 YYREEE (reference sequence). This CDR3 spans 17 amino acids. The CDR3: CASSSLIGNRGKTEAFF. The CDR3 bases are TGTGCCAGCAGCTCCTTGATCGGAAACAGGGGGAAAACTGAAGCTTTCTTT. Full variable domain (outside the CDR3, taken from reference TRBV5-4 and TRBJ1-1): ETGVTQSPTHLIKTRGQQVTLRCSSQSGHNTVSWYQQALGQGPQFIFQYYREEENGRGNFPPRFSGLQFPNYSSELNVNALELDDSALYLCASSSLIGNRGKTEAFFGQGTRLTVV.

The chain has TRBV5-1 and TRBJ2-3; unclear D gene. V lost 3 bases and J 4 bases, leaving 9 bases between the germline ends. This CDR3 region has 13 residues. Per germline, CDR1 SGHRS and CDR2 YFSETQ. DNA of the CDR3: TGCGCCAGCAGCTATGATGCGTCAGATACGCAGTATTTT. Its protein is CASSYDASDTQYF. The whole variable domain, remainder taken from reference TRBV5-1 and TRBJ2-3, is KAGVTQTPRYLIKTRGQQVTLSCSPISGHRSVSWYQQTPGQGLQFLFEYFSETQRNKGNFPGRFSGRQFSNSRSEMNVSTLELGDSALYLCASSYDASDTQYFGPGTRLTVL.

The gene calls are TRBV10-2 and TRBJ1-3; D might be TRBD1 (6 bases). CDR1 is WSHSY, CDR2 SAAADI, per germline. The CDR3 is 15 amino acids. With 3 bases removed from V and 2 bases from J, the gap between germline ends came to 11 bases. CDR3 sequence (DNA): TGCGCCAGCAGTGACAGGGGTAATACTGGAAACACCATATATTTT. As protein: CASSDRGNTGNTIYF.

For the CDR3, the DNA is TGTGCCAGTAGACCGGGATATACCGGGGAGCTGTTTTTT. Translated: CASRPGYTGELFF. V usage is TRBV19 and J usage is TRBJ2-2; D is perhaps TRBD2 (5 bases). Per the germline V gene, CDR1 is LNHDA and CDR2 is SQIVND (reference sequence). This CDR3 is built from 13 residues. The ends were cut back, 6 bases at V and 5 bases at J, with 10 bases in the middle.

The chain combines TRBV7-2 with TRBJ2-5; 9 bases map to TRBD2. The CDR3 runs 17 residues. Germline values: CDR1 SGHTA, CDR2 FQGNSA. V trimming: 0 bases; J trimming: 1 base; junction bases outside the gene matches: 6. CDR3 bases: TGTGCCAGCAGCTTAGCGATTGCGGGGGGGCCCCAAGAGACCCAGTACTTC. Translation gives CASSLAIAGGPQETQYF.

The chain joins TRBV5-1 to TRBJ2-3, with 10 bases fitting TRBD2. This CDR3 is 18 amino acids long. The germline CDR1 and CDR2 sequences are SGHRS and YFSETQ. V was clipped by 0 bases and J by 0 bases; unmatched bases: 7. The CDR3 bases are TGCGCCAGCAGCTTGGGAAGTAGCGGGAGGCCTAGCACAGATACGCAGTATTTT. Translation: CASSLGSSGRPSTDTQYF.

The chain has TRBV5-1 and TRBJ2-5; 8 bases fit TRBD1. The DNA end is more similar to TRBJ2-7, so the J call may be wrong. CDR3 size: 13 residues. Per germline, CDR1 SGHRS and CDR2 YFSETQ. The CDR3 nucleotides are TGCGCCAGCAGAGGACAGGGCGGCTACGAGCAGTACTTC. It translates to CASRGQGGYEQYF.

The DNA of the CDR3 is TGTGCCAGCAGCACCCCGACAGGGGTCGGCTACACCTTC. Its protein is CASSTPTGVGYTF. The rearrangement uses TRBV5-4 and TRBJ1-2, with 8 positions matching TRBD1. Germline V gene lookup returns CDR1 SGHNT and CDR2 YYREEE (reference sequence). The junction had 7 bases not matched to a gene; V was cut back by 4 bases and J by 8 bases. The CDR3 is 13 amino acids. The variable domain in full, with the rest retrieved from reference TRBV5-4 and TRBJ1-2, is ETGVTQSPTHLIKTRGQQVTLRCSSQSGHNTVSWYQQALGQGPQFIFQYYREEENGRGNFPPRFSGLQFPNYSSELNVNALELDDSALYLCASSTPTGVGYTFGSGTRLTVV.

The rearrangement uses TRBV5-1 and TRBJ1-1, with D perhaps matching TRBD1 (6 bases). The V and J ends lost 4 bases and 1 base respectively, with 14 bases between them. CDR1 is SGHRS, CDR2 YFSETQ, per germline. This CDR3 has 15 residues. CDR3 sequence reads: CASSLGAGQNTEAFF. The CDR3 DNA reads as TGCGCCAGCAGCCTGGGGGCAGGTCAGAACACTGAAGCTTTCTTT.